The sample holds a few counts of the clone carrying this T cell receptor beta chain. As yet, its antigen is unknown. This CDR3 has 15 amino acids. The ends lost 4 bases at V and 8 bases at J; junction bases unmatched: 11. CDR1 is LGHNA and CDR2 is YSLEER in the germline V gene. The sample is drawn from a study of molecular identifiers for immune sequencing clone quantification. Regarding the study as a whole: For effector cells, clones above 20 RNA copies held over 97% of molecules; for naive cells, under 1%.

TCRdb re-called the PCR reads with MiXCR, one entry per CDR3 protein. The profile shows about 500,000 distinct CDR3 sequences, around 23% of them singletons. V is TRBV4-3 and J is TRBJ2-1, with 7 positions matching TRBD2. The source is a human donor in good health. Some libraries in this study had Jurkat cell RNA spiked in. Sample: naive CD8+ T cells from blood, with Jurkat cell RNA spiked in. Subset meaning: FACS-sorted CD8+CD4-CCR7+CD45RA+ naive T cells. The CDR3, as DNA: TGCGCCAGCAGCCCCACTGGCGGGAGTCTCCATGAGCAGTTCTTC. Translation: CASSPTGGSLHEQFF.